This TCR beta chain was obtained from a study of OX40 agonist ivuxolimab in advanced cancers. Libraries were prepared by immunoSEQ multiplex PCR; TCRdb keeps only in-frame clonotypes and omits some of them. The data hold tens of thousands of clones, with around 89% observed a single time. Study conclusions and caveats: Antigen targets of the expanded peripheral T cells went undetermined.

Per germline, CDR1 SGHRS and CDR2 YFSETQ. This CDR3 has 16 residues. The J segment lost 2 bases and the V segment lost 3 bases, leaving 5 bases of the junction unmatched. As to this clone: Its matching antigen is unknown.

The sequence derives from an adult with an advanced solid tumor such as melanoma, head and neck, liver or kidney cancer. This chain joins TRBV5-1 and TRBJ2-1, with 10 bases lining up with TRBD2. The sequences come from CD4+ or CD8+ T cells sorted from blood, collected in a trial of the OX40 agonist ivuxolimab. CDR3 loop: CASSSEGLAAYNEQFF. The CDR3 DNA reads TGCGCCAGCAGCTCGGAAGGACTAGCGGCCTACAATGAGCAGTTCTTC.